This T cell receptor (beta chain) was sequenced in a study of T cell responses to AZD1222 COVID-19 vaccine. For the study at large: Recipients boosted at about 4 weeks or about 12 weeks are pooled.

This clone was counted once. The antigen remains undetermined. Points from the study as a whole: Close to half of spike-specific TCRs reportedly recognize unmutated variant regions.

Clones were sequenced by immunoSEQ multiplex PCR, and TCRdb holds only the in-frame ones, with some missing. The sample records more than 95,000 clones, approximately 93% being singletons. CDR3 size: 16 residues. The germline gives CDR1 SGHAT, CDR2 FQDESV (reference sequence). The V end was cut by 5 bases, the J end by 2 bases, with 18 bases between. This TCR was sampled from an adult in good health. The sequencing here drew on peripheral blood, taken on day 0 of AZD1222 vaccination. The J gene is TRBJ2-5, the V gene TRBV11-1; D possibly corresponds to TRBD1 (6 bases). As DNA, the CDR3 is TGTGCCAGCAGCCTGGGCCCGTACCAGGGGCAAGAGACCCAGTACTTC. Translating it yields CASSLGPYQGQETQYF.